This paragraph reports one T cell receptor beta chain. The data are from a study of blood T cell repertoires in COVID-19. The overall study: Both acute and convalescent COVID-19 samples were obtained from the United States, Italy and Spain. Sources were T cells, B-cell-depleted T cells, or PBMCs; the material itself was cDNA or gDNA.

The CDR3 sequence is 17 residues long. Germline V gene data show CDR1 as SQVTM and CDR2 as ANQGSEA. V lost 3 bases, J lost 5 bases, and 13 bases stayed unmatched. Authors' processing steps: Reference gene primer amplification in the assay estimated nucleated cell counts. Clones were read by immunoSEQ multiplex PCR, and TCRdb kept only the in-frame ones, dropping some. D and trimming come from the DNA, and the V and J calls and clone size come from that table. The sample includes around 200,000 clones, around 86% of them seen just once. The sequenced sample was peripheral blood. This TCR came from a man older than 75 with acute or convalescent COVID-19. The V gene is TRBV29-1, the J gene TRBJ2-5; 12 bases map to TRBD2. CDR3 DNA: TGCAGCGTTGAGGGGGCTAGCGGGAGGGCCAATAGCGAGACCCAGTACTTC. This translates into CSVEGASGRANSETQYF.